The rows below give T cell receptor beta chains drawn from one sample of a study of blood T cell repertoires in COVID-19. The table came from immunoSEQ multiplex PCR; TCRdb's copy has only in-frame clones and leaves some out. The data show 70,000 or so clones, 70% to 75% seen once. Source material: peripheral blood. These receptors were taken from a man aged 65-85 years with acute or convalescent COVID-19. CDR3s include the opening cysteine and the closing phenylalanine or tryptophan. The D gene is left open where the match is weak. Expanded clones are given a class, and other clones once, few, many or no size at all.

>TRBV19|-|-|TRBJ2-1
TGTGCCAGTAGTATAGTAGGGTCGCGGGGCCCCTACAATGAGCAGTTCTTC
CASSIVGSRGPYNEQFF
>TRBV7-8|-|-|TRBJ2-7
TGTGCCAGCAGCTGGGTCGACAGAACCTACGAGCAGTACTTC
CASSWVDRTYEQYF
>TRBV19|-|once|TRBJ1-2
TGTGCCAGTAAAGCCGGCTATGGCTACACCTTC
CASKAGYGYTF
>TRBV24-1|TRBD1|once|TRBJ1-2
TGTGCCACCAGTGATAACAGGGGAGCCTATGGCTACACCTTC
CATSDNRGAYGYTF
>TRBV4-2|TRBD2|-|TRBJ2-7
TGTGCCAGCAGCCAAGAAGGGGGGAGCGGGAGAGTCTCCTACGAGCAGTACTTC
CASSQEGGSGRVSYEQYF
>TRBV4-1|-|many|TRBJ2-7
TGCGCCAGCAGCCCGGGAGCTTTCTACGAGCAGTACTTC
CASSPGAFYEQYF
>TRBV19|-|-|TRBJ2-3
TGTGCCAGTAGTCTAGCGAGCACAGATACGCAGTATTTT
CASSLASTDTQYF
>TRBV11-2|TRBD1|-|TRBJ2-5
TGTGCCAGCAGCTTAGGGGTCAGGGGGCAGGAGACCCAGTACTTC
CASSLGVRGQETQYF
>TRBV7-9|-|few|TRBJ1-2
TGTGCCAGCAGCTTGGAGGCGTATGGCTACACCTTC
CASSLEAYGYTF
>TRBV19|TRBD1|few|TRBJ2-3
TGTGCCAGTAGTACAGGGGGCGCAGATACGCAGTATTTT
CASSTGGADTQYF
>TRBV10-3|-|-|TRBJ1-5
TGTGCCATCAGTGAATCAGGGTTCAATCAGCCCCAGCATTTT
CAISESGFNQPQHF
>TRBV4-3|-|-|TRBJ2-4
TGCGCCAGCAGCCAAGATGTGGGGGCCGACATTCAGTACTTC
CASSQDVGADIQYF
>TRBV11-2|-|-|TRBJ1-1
TGTGCCAGCAGCTTAGTGGGCGGGGTCTCGAACACTGAAGCTTTCTTT
CASSLVGGVSNTEAFF
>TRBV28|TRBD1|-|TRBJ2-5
TGTGCCAGCAGTGGGGCCGACAGGGGGGATGAGACCCAGTACTTC
CASSGADRGDETQYF
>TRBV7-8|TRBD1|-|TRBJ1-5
TGTGCCAGCAGCCGGGACAGGGGGTATCAGCCCCAGCATTTT
CASSRDRGYQPQHF
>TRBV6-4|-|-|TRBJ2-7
TGTGCCAGCAGGCTCCTCACAGGACCCCGGGGAGGCGAGCAGTACTTC
CASRLLTGPRGGEQYF
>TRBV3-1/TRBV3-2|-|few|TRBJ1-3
TGTGCCAGCAGCCCTCGGACACTTGGAAACACCATATATTTT
CASSPRTLGNTIYF
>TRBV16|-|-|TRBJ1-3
TGTGCCAGCAGCCAATCCTTGGGGACAAGAGGAAACACCATATATTTT
CASSQSLGTRGNTIYF
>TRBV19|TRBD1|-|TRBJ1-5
TGTGCCAGTAGTACTGGACAGGCGGAGCCCCAGCATTTT
CASSTGQAEPQHF
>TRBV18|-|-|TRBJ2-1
TGTGCCAGCTCACCACTCGAACGGGCGGGATCCTCATTTGAGCAGTTCTTC
CASSPLERAGSSFEQFF
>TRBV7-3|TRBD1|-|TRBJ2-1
TGTGCCAGCAGCTCCAGGGGGAGCTCCTACAATGAGCAGTTCTTC
CASSSRGSSYNEQFF
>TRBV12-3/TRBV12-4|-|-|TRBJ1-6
TGTGCCAGCAGTACACTTCAGGGTTCACCCCTCCACTTT
CASSTLQGSPLHF
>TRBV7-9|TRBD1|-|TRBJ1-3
TGTGCCAGCAGCCCCAGGGGGAACTCTGGAAACACCATATATTTT
CASSPRGNSGNTIYF
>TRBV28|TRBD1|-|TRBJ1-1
TGTGCCAGCAGTAACCATCAGGGGGGGAACACTGAAGCTTTCTTT
CASSNHQGGNTEAFF
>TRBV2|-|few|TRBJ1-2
TGTGCCAGCAGTGGTAACAGGGTCCATGGCTACACCTTC
CASSGNRVHGYTF
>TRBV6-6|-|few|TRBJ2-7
TGTGCCAGCAGTTACGGGGCAGGGGTTTCCTACGAGCAGTACTTC
CASSYGAGVSYEQYF
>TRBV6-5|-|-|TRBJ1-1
TGTGCCAGCAGTTGGGGCTCTACGAGGACTGAAGCTTTCTTT
CASSWGSTRTEAFF
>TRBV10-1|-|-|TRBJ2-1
TGCGCCAGCAGTGAGGCTAGCCCGAATGGTGAGCAGTTCTTC
CASSEASPNGEQFF
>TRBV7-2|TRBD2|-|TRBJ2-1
TGTGCCAGCAGCTCCTGGACTAGCGGCTACAATGAGCAGTTCTTC
CASSSWTSGYNEQFF
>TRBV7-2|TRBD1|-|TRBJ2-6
TGTGCCAGCAGCTTCAGCCGACAGGGTACTGGGGCCAACGTCCTGACTTTC
CASSFSRQGTGANVLTF
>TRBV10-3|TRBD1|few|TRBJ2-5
TGTGCCATCAGTGCGGGACAGGGTTTAGAGACCCAGTACTTC
CAISAGQGLETQYF
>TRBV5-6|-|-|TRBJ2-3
TGTGCCAGCAGCTTTTATATAGATACGCAGTATTTT
CASSFYIDTQYF
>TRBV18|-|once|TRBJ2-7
TGTGCCAGCTCACCGGGGCTTGACGAGCAGTACTTC
CASSPGLDEQYF
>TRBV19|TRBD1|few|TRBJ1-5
TGTGCCAGTAGTAGCGGACAGGGGGCCGCCAGCAATCAGCCCCAGCATTTT
CASSSGQGAASNQPQHF
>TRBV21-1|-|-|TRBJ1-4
TGTGCCAGCAGCAAGACTAGTCACCATGAAAAACTGTTTTTT
CASSKTSHHEKLFF
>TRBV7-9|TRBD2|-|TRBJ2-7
TGTGCCAGCAGCTTAGGGCCGCTTCTAGCGGGCAGAACCTACGAGCAGTACTTC
CASSLGPLLAGRTYEQYF
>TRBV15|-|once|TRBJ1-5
TGTGCCACCAGCAGGGGTACACTAAGCAATCAGCCCCAGCATTTT
CATSRGTLSNQPQHF
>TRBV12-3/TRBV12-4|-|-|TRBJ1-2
TGTGCCAGCAGTCCGCGAGAGAACTATGGCTACACCTTC
CASSPRENYGYTF
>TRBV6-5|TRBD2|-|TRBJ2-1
TGTGCCACCCGTAACGAAGCGGGAGGTAATGAGCAGTTCTTC
CATRNEAGGNEQFF
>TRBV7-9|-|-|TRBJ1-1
TGTGCCAGCAGCTTAGTCGCGGCGGAGATGGGTTTCTTT
CASSLVAAEMGFF
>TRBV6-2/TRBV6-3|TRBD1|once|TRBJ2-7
TGTGCCAGCAGTTACTCGGACAGGGCGAGCTCCTACGAGCAGTACTTC
CASSYSDRASSYEQYF
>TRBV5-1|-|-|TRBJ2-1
TGCGCCAGCAGTTTGGGCCAGGGACGGGGGTTTGAGCAGTTCTTC
CASSLGQGRGFEQFF
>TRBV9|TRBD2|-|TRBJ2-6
TGTGCCAGCAGCTCAGCGGGACTCCGAGGGTCCGGGGCCAACGTCCTGACTTTC
CASSSAGLRGSGANVLTF